Below, 12 T cell receptor beta chains from the same sample are listed, as sequenced in a study of long-term antiretroviral therapy in people with HIV. Version v3.0 of the immunoSEQ assay ran at survey level. Method: immunoSEQ multiplex PCR; TCRdb's copy keeps in-frame clones and lacks some. The table records some 19,000 clones, roughly 72% of them present only once. The sequenced sample was unsorted PBMCs, obtained 2.2 years after starting antiretroviral therapy. These receptors were obtained from a man aged 50-59 years with HIV.

This CDR3 reads CASSLEASLGEQFF. The CDR3 DNA reads as TGCGCCAGCAGCTTGGAGGCCAGTCTTGGGGAGCAGTTCTTC. The chain links TRBV5-1 to TRBJ2-1; no definite D call. V lost 0 bases, J lost 10 bases, and 14 bases lay in between. The CDR3 extends over 14 amino acids. In germline, CDR1 is SGHRS, CDR2 YFSETQ.

The DNA for the CDR3 is TGTGCAAGTCGCTTAGCGGAAGGGGGACACGGGCTTCTTGAAGCTTTCTTT. This gives the protein CASRLAEGGHGLLEAFF. The genes are TRBV12-2 and TRBJ1-1; the D call of TRBD1 is as the table states it, not checked on the DNA. TRBV12-2 is a recognized pseudogene. The CDR3 contains 17 residues.

The chain joins TRBV7-8 to TRBJ1-4; the D gene is possibly TRBD1 (6 bases). Germline CDR1 and CDR2: SGHVS and FQNEAQ. CDR3 length: 15 residues. V was cut by 7 bases and J by 7 bases, with 19 bases left in between. The CDR3 DNA sequence: TGTGCCAGCACTTTGGGGGGGGGCGCAGGTGAAAAACTGTTTTTT. Amino acids: CASTLGGGAGEKLFF. Supplemented by reference TRBV7-8 and TRBJ1-4, the full variable domain reads GAGVSQSPRYKVAKRGQDVALRCDPISGHVSLFWYQQALGQGPEFLTYFQNEAQLDKSGLPSDRFFAERPEGSVSTLKIQRTQQEDSAVYLCASTLGGGAGEKLFFGSGTQLSVL.

This clone has more than one count but fewer than ten. V is TRBV18 and J is TRBJ2-2; tentative D call: TRBD1 (6 bases). V was trimmed by 1 base and J by 6 bases, leaving 15 bases between them. The germline V gene encodes CDR1 KGHSH and CDR2 LQKENI. CDR3 length equals 16 residues. CDR3 bases: TGTGCCAGCTCACCACGAAGTCAGGGGCCCGCCGGGGAGCTGTTTTTT. This gives the protein CASSPRSQGPAGELFF.

This sequence joins TRBV27 and TRBJ2-1; tentative D call: TRBD1 (5 bases). The ends were cut back, 6 bases at V and 2 bases at J, with 11 bases in the middle. CDR3 length equals 14 residues. Germline loops: CDR1 MNHEY, CDR2 SMNVEV (reference sequence). The CDR3 DNA is TGTGCCAGCAGCCTACGCAGGGCCTACAATGAGCAGTTCTTC. Its translation is CASSLRRAYNEQFF.

This chain joins TRBV27 and TRBJ1-1; D is uncertain. This CDR3 spans 13 amino acids. V gave up 2 bases and J gave up 4 bases, with 8 bases separating them. Germline V gene data show CDR1 as MNHEY and CDR2 as SMNVEV (reference sequence). The CDR3 here is CASSLSPGTEAFF. DNA of the CDR3: TGTGCCAGCAGTTTAAGCCCTGGCACTGAAGCTTTCTTT.

The chain has TRBV4-1 and TRBJ2-2; D is unclear. The CDR3 has 15 amino acids. The V and J ends lost 0 bases and 4 bases respectively, with 9 bases between them. Germline CDR1 reads MGHRA; CDR2 reads YSYEKL. In nucleotides, the CDR3 is TGCGCCAGCAGCCAAGACGGGCAGACCACCGGGGAGCTGTTTTTT. It codes for CASSQDGQTTGELFF.

The V gene is TRBV19, the J gene TRBJ1-1; D gene uncertain. Germline assignment: CDR1 LNHDA and CDR2 SQIVND (reference sequence). The CDR3 totals 14 residues. V lost 10 bases to trimming and J lost 0 bases, with 15 bases between them. The DNA for the CDR3 is TGTGCCACCATCGATGGGATTATGAACACTGAAGCTTTCTTT. The encoded protein is CATIDGIMNTEAFF.

The chain couples TRBV5-8 to TRBJ1-6; D remains unclear. With 4 bases removed from V and 0 bases from J, the gap between germline ends came to 17 bases. The CDR3 length is 18 residues. Germline V gives CDR1 SGHTS, CDR2 YDEGEE. CDR3 in amino acids: CASSPSIVRSSYNSPLHF. The CDR3 nucleotides are TGTGCCAGCAGCCCTTCAATCGTCAGGAGCTCCTATAATTCACCCCTCCACTTT. Complete variable domain (other parts from reference TRBV5-8 and TRBJ1-6): EAGVTQSPTHLIKTRGQQATLRCSPISGHTSVYWYQQALGLGLQFLLWYDEGEERNRGNFPPRFSGRQFPNYSSELNVNALELEDSALYLCASSPSIVRSSYNSPLHFGNGTRLTVT.

The J gene is TRBJ2-2, the V gene TRBV10-1; TRBD1 matches 8 bases. CDR3 length: 15 amino acids. The trim removed 5 bases at V and 2 bases at J, leaving 4 bases unmatched. Germline lookup yields CDR1 WNHNN and CDR2 SYGVQD (reference sequence). The CDR3 here is CASSPGQGNTGELFF. Written as DNA, the CDR3 is TGCGCCAGCAGTCCCGGACAGGGAAACACCGGGGAGCTGTTTTTT.

This chain uses TRBV19 with TRBJ2-7; 10 bases are shared with TRBD2. J lost 4 bases, V lost 4 bases, and 7 bases had no gene match. The CDR3 runs to 15 residues. Germline CDR1 is LNHDA and CDR2 is SQIVND (reference sequence). The CDR3 sequence is CASSTIAGGPYEQYF. CDR3 DNA sequence: TGTGCCAGTAGTACCATAGCGGGAGGACCTTACGAGCAGTACTTC. The full variable domain, completed using reference TRBV19 and TRBJ2-7, is DGGITQSPKYLFRKEGQNVTLSCEQNLNHDAMYWYRQDPGQGLRLIYYSQIVNDFQKGDIAEGYSVSREKKESFPLTVTSAQKNPTAFYLCASSTIAGGPYEQYFGPGTRLTVT.

This clone showed up just a few times. The chain employs TRBV11-2 and TRBJ2-7; TRBD2 agrees at 7 bases. The CDR3 spans 14 residues. Germline trimming cut 0 bases from V and 6 bases from J; bases unmatched to any gene: 5. Germline V gene sequence: CDR1 SGHAT, CDR2 FQNNGV. The CDR3 DNA sequence: TGTGCCAGCAGCTTAGATAGAGCGGGGCTCGAGCAGTACTTC. It specifies CASSLDRAGLEQYF. Full variable domain (remainder filled in from reference TRBV11-2 and TRBJ2-7): EAGVAQSPRYKIIEKRQSVAFWCNPISGHATLYWYQQILGQGPKLLIQFQNNGVVDDSQLPKDRFSAERLKGVDSTLKIQPAKLEDSAVYLCASSLDRAGLEQYFGPGTRLTVT.